The T cell receptor (beta chain) under discussion was sequenced for a study of shared clonotypes between healthy human individuals. Study-level findings and limits: Generation probabilities were higher for clonotypes shared across all four sorted-subset donors than for unshared ones.

Generated by immunoSEQ multiplex PCR, the TCRdb table keeps only in-frame clones and is missing some. The data show 2 million to 2.5 million clones, with nearly 97% seen just once and more than 0.1% held by the top ten. This clone was seen a single time. Its antigen remains unidentified. Trimming cost V 1 base and J 9 bases, with 13 bases left between them. Germline CDR1 and CDR2: SGHVS and FQNEAQ. The CDR3 is 15 amino acids. Sequenced sample: naive CD4+ T cells sorted from blood. The subset: CD45RA+ positively selected. The TCR comes from a man aged 18-30 years in good health. This chain uses TRBV7-8 with TRBJ1-6; TRBD1 is a possible D gene (5 bases). In DNA form, the CDR3 reads TGTGCCAGCAGCTTAGTGCCTGGGGGAGGTTCACCCCTCCACTTT. Protein product: CASSLVPGGGSPLHF.